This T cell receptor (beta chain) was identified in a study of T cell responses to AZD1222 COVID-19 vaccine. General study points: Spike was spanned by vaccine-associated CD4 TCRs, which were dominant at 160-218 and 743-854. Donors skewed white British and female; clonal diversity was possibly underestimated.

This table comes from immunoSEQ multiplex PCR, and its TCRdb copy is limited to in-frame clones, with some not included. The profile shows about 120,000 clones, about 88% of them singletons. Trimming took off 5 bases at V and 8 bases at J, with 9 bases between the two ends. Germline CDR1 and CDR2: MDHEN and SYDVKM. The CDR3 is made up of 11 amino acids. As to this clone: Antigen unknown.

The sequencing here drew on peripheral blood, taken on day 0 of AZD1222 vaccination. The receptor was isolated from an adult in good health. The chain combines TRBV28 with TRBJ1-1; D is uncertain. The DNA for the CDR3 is TGTGCCAGCAGTGACCGACTGGAAGCTTTCTTT. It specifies CASSDRLEAFF.